Only a few counts were recorded for the clone carrying this TCR beta chain. Its matching antigen is unknown. This entry comes from a study of CD8 T cells in ankylosing spondylitis. General study results and limits: Reportedly, disease-linked clones are significantly enriched in ankylosing spondylitis patients' matched synovial fluid. With a CD8+ phenotype, disease-linked clones were relatively rare in peripheral blood. A TCR beta motif of eight or nine highly homologous variants seemed to mark ankylosing spondylitis blood.

The CDR3 extends over 14 amino acids. The junction had 8 bases not matched to a gene; V was cut back by 8 bases and J by 5 bases. A single record per CDR3 protein comes from TCRdb applying MiXCR to the 5' RACE reads. The repertoire has approximately 540,000 distinct CDR3 sequences, roughly 12% of them found once; the top ten carry approximately 6.2%. The genes are TRBV12-3 or TRBV12-4 and TRBJ1-5; 8 nucleotides agree with TRBD1. Specimen: blood, either unsorted or a sorted T cell fraction (not recorded which). This TCR was sampled from a male donor with ankylosing spondylitis. The CDR3 DNA reads TGTGCCAGCGAGCGCACAGGGGGAGATCAGCCCCAGCATTTT. Amino acid sequence: CASERTGGDQPQHF.